This T cell receptor beta chain was observed in a study of T cells of healthy individuals (dated by TCRdb to the late 2010s). This clonotype was found a few times. There is no known antigen for this receptor. Nothing much larger sits one base from this clone, and base qualities are not available. Including cysteine and phenylalanine, the CDR3 has 12 amino acids. Just the 36-base CDR3 DNA is kept, in frame starting at base 1. V was cut back by 3 bases and J by 4 bases, leaving a gap of 6 bases between them. Libraries came from 5' RACE. Sequenced using an Illumina MiSeq. Clones were called with MiXCR by TCRdb after fastp trimmed the public reads at Q25, and only in-frame beta chains were retained. Identical CDR3 proteins give one entry, which carries the most common genes and DNA. The sample includes some 100,000 distinct CDR3 sequences, with approximately 15% observed a single time. 6.2% of the sample rests with the top ten.

Recombination joined TRBV12-3 or TRBV12-4 with TRBJ1-1; TRBD1 is a weak D gene call, 5 bases matching. The clonotype originates from a human donor in good health. The DNA is as follows: TGTGCCAGCAGTTTGGGGGTCACTGAAGCTTTCTTT. Translated, it gives CASSLGVTEAFF.